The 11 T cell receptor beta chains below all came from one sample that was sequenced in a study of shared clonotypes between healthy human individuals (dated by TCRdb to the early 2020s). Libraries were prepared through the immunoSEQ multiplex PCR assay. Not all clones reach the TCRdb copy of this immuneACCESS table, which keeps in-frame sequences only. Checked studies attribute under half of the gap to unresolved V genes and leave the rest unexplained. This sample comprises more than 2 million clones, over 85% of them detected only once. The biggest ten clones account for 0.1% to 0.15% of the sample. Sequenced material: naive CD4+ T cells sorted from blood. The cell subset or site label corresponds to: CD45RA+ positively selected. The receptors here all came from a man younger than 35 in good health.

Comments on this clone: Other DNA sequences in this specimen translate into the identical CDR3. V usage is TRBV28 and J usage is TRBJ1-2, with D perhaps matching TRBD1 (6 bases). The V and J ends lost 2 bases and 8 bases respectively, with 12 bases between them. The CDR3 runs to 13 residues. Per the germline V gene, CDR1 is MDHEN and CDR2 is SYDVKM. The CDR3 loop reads CASSLEGGRGYTF. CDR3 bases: TGTGCCAGCAGTTTAGAGGGGGGGCGAGGCTACACCTTC.

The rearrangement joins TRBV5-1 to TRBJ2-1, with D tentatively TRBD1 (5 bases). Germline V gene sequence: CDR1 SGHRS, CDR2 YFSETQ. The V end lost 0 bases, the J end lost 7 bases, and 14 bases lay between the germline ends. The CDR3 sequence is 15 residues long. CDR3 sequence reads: CASSLALAGWNEQFF. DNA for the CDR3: TGCGCCAGCAGCTTGGCCTTGGCAGGGTGGAATGAGCAGTTCTTC.

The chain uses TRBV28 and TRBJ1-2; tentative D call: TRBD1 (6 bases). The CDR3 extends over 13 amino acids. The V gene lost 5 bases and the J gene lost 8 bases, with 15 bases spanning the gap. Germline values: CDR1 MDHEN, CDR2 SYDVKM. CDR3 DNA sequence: TGTGCCAGCAGTCCCGGGGGGGCGGGAGGCTACACCTTC. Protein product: CASSPGGAGGYTF.

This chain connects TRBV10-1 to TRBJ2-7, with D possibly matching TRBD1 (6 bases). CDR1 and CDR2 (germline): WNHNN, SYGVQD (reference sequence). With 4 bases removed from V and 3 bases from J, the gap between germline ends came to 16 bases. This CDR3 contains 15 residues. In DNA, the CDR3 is TGCGCCAGCAGTGGTCAGGGGAGTCAAGTCTACGAGCAGTACTTC. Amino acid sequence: CASSGQGSQVYEQYF.

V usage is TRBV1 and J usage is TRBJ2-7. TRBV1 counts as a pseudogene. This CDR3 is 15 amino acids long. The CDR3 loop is CTSSQFGTAHLEQYF. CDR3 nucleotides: TGCACCAGCAGCCAATTCGGGACGGCGCACCTGGAGCAGTACTTC.

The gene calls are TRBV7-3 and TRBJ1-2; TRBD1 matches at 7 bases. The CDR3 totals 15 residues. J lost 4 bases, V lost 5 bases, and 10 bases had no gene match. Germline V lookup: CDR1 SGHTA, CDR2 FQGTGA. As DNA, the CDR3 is TGTGCCAGCAGCCCCCGACAGGGAATAGGCTATGGCTACACCTTC. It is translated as CASSPRQGIGYGYTF.

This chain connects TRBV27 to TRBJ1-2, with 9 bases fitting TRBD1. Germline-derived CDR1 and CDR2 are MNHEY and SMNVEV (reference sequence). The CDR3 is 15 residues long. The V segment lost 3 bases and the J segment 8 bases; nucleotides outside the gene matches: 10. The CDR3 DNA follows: TGTGCCAGCAGTTTCCTGGGACAGGGTCCGTACGGCTACACCTTC. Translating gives CASSFLGQGPYGYTF.

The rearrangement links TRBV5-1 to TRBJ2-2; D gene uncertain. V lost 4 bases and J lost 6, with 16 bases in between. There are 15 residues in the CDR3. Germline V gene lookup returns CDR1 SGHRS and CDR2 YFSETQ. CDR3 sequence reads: CASSVQPDPAGELFF. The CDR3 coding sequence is TGCGCCAGCAGCGTCCAACCGGACCCCGCCGGGGAGCTGTTTTTT. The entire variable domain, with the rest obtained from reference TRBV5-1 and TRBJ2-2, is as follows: KAGVTQTPRYLIKTRGQQVTLSCSPISGHRSVSWYQQTPGQGLQFLFEYFSETQRNKGNFPGRFSGRQFSNSRSEMNVSTLELGDSALYLCASSVQPDPAGELFFGEGSRLTVL.

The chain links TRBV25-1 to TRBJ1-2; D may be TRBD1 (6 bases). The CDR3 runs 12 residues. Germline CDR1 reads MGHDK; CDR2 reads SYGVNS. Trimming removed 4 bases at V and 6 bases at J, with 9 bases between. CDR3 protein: CASSATGNGYTF. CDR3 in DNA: TGTGCCAGCAGTGCAACAGGGAATGGCTACACCTTC.

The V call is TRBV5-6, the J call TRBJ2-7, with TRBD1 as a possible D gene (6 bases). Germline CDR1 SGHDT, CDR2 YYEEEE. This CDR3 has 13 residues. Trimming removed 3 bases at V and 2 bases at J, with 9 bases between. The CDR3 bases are TGTGCCAGCAGCTCCCGGACAGCCTACGAGCAGTACTTC. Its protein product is CASSSRTAYEQYF. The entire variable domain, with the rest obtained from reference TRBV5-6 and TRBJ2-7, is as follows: DAGVTQSPTHLIKTRGQQVTLRCSPKSGHDTVSWYQQALGQGPQFIFQYYEEEERQRGNFPDRFSGHQFPNYSSELNVNALLLGDSALYLCASSSRTAYEQYFGPGTRLTVT.

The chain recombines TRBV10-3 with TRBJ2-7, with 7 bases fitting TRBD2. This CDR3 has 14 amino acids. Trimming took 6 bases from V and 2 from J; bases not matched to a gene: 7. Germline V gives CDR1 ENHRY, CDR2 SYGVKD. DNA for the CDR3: TGTGCCATCAGGGGGGGGACGCCCGCCTACGAGCAGTACTTC. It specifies CAIRGGTPAYEQYF.